The clone carrying this T cell receptor beta chain was counted ten times or more. Its specificity is unknown. TCR cDNA was made by 5'RACE template switching, adding a universal primer site and UMIs. TCRdb fed the 5' RACE reads into MiXCR, producing one record per CDR3 protein. Here the sample spans about 350,000 distinct CDR3 sequences, over 4% being singletons. This sample was taken from a study of T cells after yellow fever vaccination. Whole-study context: It was SMART-Seq v4 Ultra Low Input that prepared the fractions with low cell numbers. Study-level points and caveats: It was a weaker secondary response, yet one that peaked faster, at day 5 versus 15.

V lost 5 bases and J lost 3, with 11 bases in between. Germline V CDR1 and CDR2: SGHAT, FQNNGV. This CDR3 spans 14 amino acids. V is TRBV11-2 and J is TRBJ1-3; D call uncertain. Sequenced here: PBMCs, sampled 5 days after the yellow fever booster vaccination. The TCR comes from a man between 18 and 29 years old who received the YFV17D yellow fever vaccine. CDR3 nucleotide sequence: TGTGCCAGCAGCCCTCGGACGTATGGAAACACCATATATTTT. Its protein is CASSPRTYGNTIYF. Full variable domain (rest looked up from reference TRBV11-2 and TRBJ1-3): EAGVAQSPRYKIIEKRQSVAFWCNPISGHATLYWYQQILGQGPKLLIQFQNNGVVDDSQLPKDRFSAERLKGVDSTLKIQPAKLEDSAVYLCASSPRTYGNTIYFGEGSWLTVV.